This T cell receptor (beta chain) was found in a study of post-analysis software for immune sequencing data (dated by TCRdb to between 2014 and 2017). Broadly, across the study: Relapsing-remitting, secondary progressive and progressive-relapsing multiple sclerosis were recorded as disease courses, and subtype annotation was lacking for some patients. The multiple sclerosis patient repertoires were compared with approximately 11 previously published healthy control repertoires from donors aged about 6 to 26 years. A subset of samples was prepared in parallel using single-end sample barcoding, then pooled and co-amplified after Illumina adapter ligation.

To demonstrate the VDJtools post-analysis software, the study profiled TCR beta repertoires from the peripheral blood of about 13 young patients with multiple sclerosis. The multiple sclerosis patients were children and adolescents between about 6 and 16 years of age. The germline V gene gives CDR1 as MNHEY and CDR2 as SVGAGI. Trimming leaves V shorter by 6 bases and J shorter by 5 bases, with the junction holding 11 bases beyond the gene matches. The CDR3, cysteine through phenylalanine, is 15 amino acids long. Just CDR3 DNA is preserved here, 45 bases in frame from base 1. The library was produced with PCR. These reads were obtained on an Illumina HiSeq 2500. To reduce PCR and sequencing biases, unique molecular identifiers were incorporated into the TCR beta cDNA libraries. Every 1 to 10 million input T cells yielded approximately 500,000 cDNA molecules, meaning each molecule approximated one T cell. The patient libraries were prepared and sequenced with the same protocol used for the earlier healthy control dataset. Within a given batch, samples were prepared together, multiplexed and sequenced on the same HiSeq lane. As for the original processing: MIGEC was used to process the raw barcoded reads, and molecular identifier groups with only a single read were discarded before consensus assembly and CDR3 extraction. VDJtools was used for post-analysis of the clonotype tables, and diversity was normalized by down-sampling every dataset to the size of the smallest sample. In repertoire overlap clustering, CDR3 amino acid sequences, but not nucleotide sequences, were matched to correct batch-related cross-sample contamination. TCRdb passed the public sequencing reads through fastp at Q25 and MiXCR, retaining productive beta sequences. Each CDR3 protein gets just one entry, which takes the most common genes and DNA from the rows behind it. None of the V and J calls come from the authors' own analysis; TCRdb made them. This sample has approximately 160,000 distinct CDR3 sequences in its table, and around 30% of those were observed once. The top ten clonotypes cover over 1.2% of the sample.

What the research found in general, with its limitations: Significantly lower normalized Chao1 diversity was found in multiple sclerosis patients than in controls, suggesting substantial peripheral T-cell clonal expansion. The multiple sclerosis patient group was slightly younger than the control group. Significantly higher frequencies in patients than in controls were found for about five TRBV segments, including TRBV5-6, TRBV5-1 and TRBV20-1. Direct clustering with F measure showed strong co-clustering of samples prepared in the same batch, prompting a batch-effect correction.

Worth noting for this clonotype: The clone's antigen remains unknown. There are no base qualities to consult, and no much larger clone falls within one base.

The sequence was obtained from a girl aged 10-17 years with multiple sclerosis. This receptor chain uses TRBV6-5 and TRBJ2-7; TRBD1 lines up with 9 middle nucleotides. Sequenced input: blood. This receptor has the CDR3 CASRLPGQGTNEQYF. The DNA sequence reads TGTGCCAGCAGGCTACCGGGACAGGGAACCAACGAGCAGTACTTC.